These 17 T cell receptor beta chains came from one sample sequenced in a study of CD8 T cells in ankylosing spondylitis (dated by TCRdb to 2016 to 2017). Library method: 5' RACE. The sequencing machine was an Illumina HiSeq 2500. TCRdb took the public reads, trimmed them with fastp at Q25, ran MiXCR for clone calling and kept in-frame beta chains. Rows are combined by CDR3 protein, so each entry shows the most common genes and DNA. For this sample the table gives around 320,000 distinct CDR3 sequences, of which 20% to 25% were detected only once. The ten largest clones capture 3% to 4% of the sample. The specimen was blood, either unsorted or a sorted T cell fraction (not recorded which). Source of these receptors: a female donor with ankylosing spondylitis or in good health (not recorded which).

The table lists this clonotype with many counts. The CDR3 region has the DNA TGTGCCATTCGGGACAGGGCCTACAATGAGCAGTTCTTC. This sequence encodes CAIRDRAYNEQFF. V gene TRBV10-3 combines with J gene TRBJ2-1, with TRBD1 identical over 9 bases. CDR3 length equals 13 residues. V shed 9 bases and J 2 bases; nucleotides not matched to a gene: 2. CDR1 is ENHRY, CDR2 SYGVKD, per germline.

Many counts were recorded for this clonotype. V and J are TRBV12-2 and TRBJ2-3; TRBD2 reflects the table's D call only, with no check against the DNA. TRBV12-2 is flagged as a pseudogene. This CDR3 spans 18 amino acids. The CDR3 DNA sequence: TGTGCAAGTCACGGGGGACCAAAGCTAGCGGGCAGCACAGATACGCAGTATTTT. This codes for CASHGGPKLAGSTDTQYF.

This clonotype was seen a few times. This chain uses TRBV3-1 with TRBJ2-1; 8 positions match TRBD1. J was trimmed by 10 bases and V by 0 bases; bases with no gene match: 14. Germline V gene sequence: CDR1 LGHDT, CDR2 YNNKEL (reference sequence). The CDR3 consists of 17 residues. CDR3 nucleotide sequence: TGTGCCAGCAGCCAAGATCGTCCCAGGGGGCACCTCAACGAGCAGTTCTTC. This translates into CASSQDRPRGHLNEQFF.

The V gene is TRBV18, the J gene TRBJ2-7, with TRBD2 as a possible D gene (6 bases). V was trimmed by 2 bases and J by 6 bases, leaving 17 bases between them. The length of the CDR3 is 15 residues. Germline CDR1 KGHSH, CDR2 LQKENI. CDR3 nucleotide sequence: TGTGCCAGCTCACCAAAACTCTCCGGGAGCGGCGAGCAGTACTTC. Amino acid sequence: CASSPKLSGSGEQYF.

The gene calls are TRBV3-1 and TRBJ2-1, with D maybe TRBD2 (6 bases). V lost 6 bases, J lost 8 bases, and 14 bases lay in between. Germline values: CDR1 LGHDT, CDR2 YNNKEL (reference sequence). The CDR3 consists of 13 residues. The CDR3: CASRLTSSDEQFF. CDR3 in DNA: TGTGCCAGCAGACTGACTAGTTCGGATGAGCAGTTCTTC.

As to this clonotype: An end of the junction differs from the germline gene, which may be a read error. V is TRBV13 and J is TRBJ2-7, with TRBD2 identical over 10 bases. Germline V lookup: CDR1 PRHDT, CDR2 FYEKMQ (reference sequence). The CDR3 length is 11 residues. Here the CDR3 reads CASRQSGRDIF. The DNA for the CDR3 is TGTGCCAGCAGGCAGAGCGGGAGGGACATATTC.

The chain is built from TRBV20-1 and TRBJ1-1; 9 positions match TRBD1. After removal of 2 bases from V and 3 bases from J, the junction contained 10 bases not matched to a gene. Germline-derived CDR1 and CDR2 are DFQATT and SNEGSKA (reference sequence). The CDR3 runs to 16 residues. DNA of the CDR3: TGCAGTGCTAGATCTAGTTGGACAGGGGTTGACACTGAAGCTTTCTTT. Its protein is CSARSSWTGVDTEAFF.

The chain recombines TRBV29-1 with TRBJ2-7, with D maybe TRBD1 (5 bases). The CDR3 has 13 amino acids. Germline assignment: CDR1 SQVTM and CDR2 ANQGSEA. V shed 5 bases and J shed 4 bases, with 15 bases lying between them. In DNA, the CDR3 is TGCAGCGTTTCCCCGGGCAGGGTTTACGAGCAGTACTTC. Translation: CSVSPGRVYEQYF.

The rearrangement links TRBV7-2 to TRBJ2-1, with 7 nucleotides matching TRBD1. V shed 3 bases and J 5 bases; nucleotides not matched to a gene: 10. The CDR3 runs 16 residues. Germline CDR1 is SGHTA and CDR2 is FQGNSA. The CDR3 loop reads CASSFSQGFVHNEQFF. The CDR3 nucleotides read TGTGCCAGCAGCTTCTCACAGGGGTTCGTTCACAATGAGCAGTTCTTC. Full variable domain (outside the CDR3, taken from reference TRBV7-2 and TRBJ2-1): GAGVSQSPSNKVTEKGKDVELRCDPISGHTALYWYRQSLGQGLEFLIYFQGNSAPDKSGLPSDRFSAERTGGSVSTLTIQRTQQEDSAVYLCASSFSQGFVHNEQFFGPGTRLTVL.

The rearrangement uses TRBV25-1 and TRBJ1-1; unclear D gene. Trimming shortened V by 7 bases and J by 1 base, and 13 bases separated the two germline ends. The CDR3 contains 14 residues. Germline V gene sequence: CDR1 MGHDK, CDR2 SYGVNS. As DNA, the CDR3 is TGTGCCAGCACCCTTTCGGGAAGGAACACTGAAGCTTTCTTT. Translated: CASTLSGRNTEAFF.

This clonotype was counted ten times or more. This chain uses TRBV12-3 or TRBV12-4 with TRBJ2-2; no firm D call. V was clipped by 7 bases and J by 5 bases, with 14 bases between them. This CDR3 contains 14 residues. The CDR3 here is CASKTSRRTGELFF. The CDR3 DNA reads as TGTGCCAGCAAGACTTCAAGGAGAACCGGGGAGCTGTTTTTT.

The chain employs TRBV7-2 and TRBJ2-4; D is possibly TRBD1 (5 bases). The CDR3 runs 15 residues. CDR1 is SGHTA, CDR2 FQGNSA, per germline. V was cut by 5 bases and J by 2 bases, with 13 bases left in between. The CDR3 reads CASSNPPGTKNIQYF. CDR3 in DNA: TGTGCCAGCAGCAATCCCCCAGGGACCAAAAACATTCAGTACTTC.

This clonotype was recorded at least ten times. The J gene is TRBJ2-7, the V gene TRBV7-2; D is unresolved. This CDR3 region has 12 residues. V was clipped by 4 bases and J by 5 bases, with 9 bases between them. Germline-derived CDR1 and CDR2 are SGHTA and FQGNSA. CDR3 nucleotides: TGTGCCAGCAGCTATAGTGGGCACGAGCAGTACTTC. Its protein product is CASSYSGHEQYF. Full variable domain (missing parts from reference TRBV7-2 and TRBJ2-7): GAGVSQSPSNKVTEKGKDVELRCDPISGHTALYWYRQSLGQGLEFLIYFQGNSAPDKSGLPSDRFSAERTGGSVSTLTIQRTQQEDSAVYLCASSYSGHEQYFGPGTRLTVT.

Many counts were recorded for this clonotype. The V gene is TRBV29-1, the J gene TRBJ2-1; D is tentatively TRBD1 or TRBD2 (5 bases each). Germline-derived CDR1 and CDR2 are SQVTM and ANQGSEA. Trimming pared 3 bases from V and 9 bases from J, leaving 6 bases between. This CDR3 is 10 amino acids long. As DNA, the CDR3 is TGCAGCGTTGATGGGACTGAGCAGTTCTTC. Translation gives CSVDGTEQFF.

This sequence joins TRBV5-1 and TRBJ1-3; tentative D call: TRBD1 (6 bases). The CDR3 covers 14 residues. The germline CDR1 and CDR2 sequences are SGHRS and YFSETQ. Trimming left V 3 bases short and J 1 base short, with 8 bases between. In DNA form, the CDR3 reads TGCGCCAGCAGCTCAGGGGTATCTGGAAACACCATATATTTT. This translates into CASSSGVSGNTIYF. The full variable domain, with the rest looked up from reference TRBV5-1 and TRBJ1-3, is KAGVTQTPRYLIKTRGQQVTLSCSPISGHRSVSWYQQTPGQGLQFLFEYFSETQRNKGNFPGRFSGRQFSNSRSEMNVSTLELGDSALYLCASSSGVSGNTIYFGEGSWLTVV.

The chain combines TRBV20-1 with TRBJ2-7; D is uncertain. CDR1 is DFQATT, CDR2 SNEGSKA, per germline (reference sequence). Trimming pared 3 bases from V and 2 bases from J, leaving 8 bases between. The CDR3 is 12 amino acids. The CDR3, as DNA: TGCAGTGCTAGCCACCGAACCTACGAGCAGTACTTC. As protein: CSASHRTYEQYF.

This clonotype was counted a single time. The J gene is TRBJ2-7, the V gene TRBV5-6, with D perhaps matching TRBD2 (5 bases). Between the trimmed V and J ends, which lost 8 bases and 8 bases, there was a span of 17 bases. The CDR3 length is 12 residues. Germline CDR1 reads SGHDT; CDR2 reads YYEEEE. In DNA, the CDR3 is TGTGCCAGGGGCCCCGGGGTCCTCAAGCAGTACTTC. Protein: CARGPGVLKQYF.